The 11 T cell receptor beta chains listed next were all sequenced from one sample in a study of blood T cell repertoires in COVID-19. The protocol was immunoSEQ multiplex PCR, while the TCRdb copy is restricted to in-frame clones and leaves out a portion. The profile covers some 380,000 clones, with approximately 88% appearing a single time and around 2.1% taken by the ten largest. The material sequenced was PBMCs or T cells enriched from blood (not recorded which). The receptors were sampled from a woman in her forties with acute COVID-19.

The J gene is TRBJ1-2, the V gene TRBV5-1; TRBD1 is a possible D gene (5 bases). CDR3 length: 11 residues. V gave up 4 bases and J gave up 8 bases, with 9 bases separating them. Germline V gives CDR1 SGHRS, CDR2 YFSETQ. DNA for the CDR3: TGCGCCAGCAGCACAGACAGCGGCTACACCTTC. Amino acids: CASSTDSGYTF. Drawing the rest from reference TRBV5-1 and TRBJ1-2, the complete variable domain is KAGVTQTPRYLIKTRGQQVTLSCSPISGHRSVSWYQQTPGQGLQFLFEYFSETQRNKGNFPGRFSGRQFSNSRSEMNVSTLELGDSALYLCASSTDSGYTFGSGTRLTVV.

The chain carries TRBV19 and TRBJ2-3; D is perhaps TRBD1 (6 bases). The CDR3 contains 15 residues. Deletions cut 7 bases from V and 0 bases from J, with 14 bases between. CDR1 is LNHDA, CDR2 SQIVND, per germline (reference sequence). The CDR3 nucleotides are TGTGCCAGTAAAGGACAGATATCTAGCACAGATACGCAGTATTTT. It encodes CASKGQISSTDTQYF.

This clone has just one count. This rearrangement joins TRBV9 to TRBJ2-3; TRBD1 matches 7 bases. Germline CDR1 is SGDLS and CDR2 is YYNGEE. The CDR3 sequence is 12 residues long. Trimming cost V 4 bases and J 8 bases; bases outside gene matches: 4. This CDR3 reads CASSPGDSTQYF. The CDR3 bases are TGTGCCAGCAGCCCCGGGGACAGTACGCAGTATTTT. The full variable domain, rest sourced from reference TRBV9 and TRBJ2-3, is DSGVTQTPKHLITATGQRVTLRCSPRSGDLSVYWYQQSLDQGLQFLIQYYNGEERAKGNILERFSAQQFPDLHSELNLSSLELGDSALYFCASSPGDSTQYFGPGTRLTVL.

The chain recombines TRBV18 with TRBJ2-7, with 8 bases identical to TRBD1. The V gene's germline CDR1 is KGHSH and CDR2 LQKENI. The CDR3 has 15 amino acids. V was clipped by 4 bases and J by 0 bases; unmatched bases: 5. The CDR3 is CASSHGQGVSYEQYF. Here the CDR3 DNA reads TGTGCCAGCTCACATGGACAGGGAGTCTCCTACGAGCAGTACTTC.

The chain links TRBV27 to TRBJ2-7; the match to TRBD2 covers 10 bases. In germline, CDR1 is MNHEY, CDR2 SMNVEV (reference sequence). The ends lost 6 bases at V and 0 bases at J; junction bases unmatched: 2. The CDR3 extends over 14 amino acids. Here the CDR3 reads CASRLAGGSYEQYF. CDR3 coding DNA: TGTGCCAGCAGGTTAGCGGGGGGCTCCTACGAGCAGTACTTC.

The chain joins TRBV6-1 to TRBJ2-1, with unresolved D. The CDR3 length is 13 residues. V gave up 2 bases and J gave up 13 bases, with 15 bases separating them. Per the germline V gene, CDR1 is MNHNS and CDR2 is SASEGT. The DNA of the CDR3 is TGTGCCAGCAGTGAAAACAGTCCTATTAACCAGTTCTTC. Translated, it gives CASSENSPINQFF.

The CDR3 sequence is CASSGLGGQPQHF. For the CDR3, the DNA is TGTGCCAGCAGCGGCCTGGGGGGACAGCCCCAGCATTTT. The chain recombines TRBV7-9 with TRBJ1-5; maybe TRBD1 (5 bases). This CDR3 contains 13 residues. V was cut by 5 bases and J by 7 bases, with 12 bases left in between. From germline, CDR1 is SEHNR and CDR2 FQNEAQ (reference sequence).

The table lists this clone with a count of one. The chain employs TRBV30 and TRBJ1-4, with TRBD1 matching over 8 bases. CDR3 length equals 13 residues. The J segment lost 8 bases and the V segment lost 4 bases, leaving 6 bases of the junction unmatched. Germline V gene data show CDR1 as GTSNPN and CDR2 as SVGIG (reference sequence). CDR3 bases: TGTGCCTGGAACGGACAGGGAGGAGAAAAACTGTTTTTT. Translation: CAWNGQGGEKLFF.

This clone has just one count. The rearrangement uses TRBV5-6 and TRBJ1-6; 9 nucleotides align to TRBD1. CDR1 is SGHDT, CDR2 YYEEEE, per germline. V shed 1 base and J 1 base; nucleotides not matched to a gene: 3. This CDR3 has 17 amino acids. The CDR3 DNA reads as TGTGCCAGCAGCTTGTACAGGGGGCAGTCCTATAATTCACCCCTCCACTTT. It yields the protein CASSLYRGQSYNSPLHF.

The chain recombines TRBV7-2 with TRBJ1-2; the match to TRBD1 covers 7 bases. The trim removed 5 bases at V and 5 bases at J, leaving 11 bases unmatched. The CDR3 loop spans 15 amino acids. Germline V gene sequence: CDR1 SGHTA, CDR2 FQGNSA. The CDR3 here is CASSTTGRSGYGYTF. The CDR3 DNA sequence: TGTGCCAGCAGCACGACAGGGAGGTCAGGGTATGGCTACACCTTC.

The chain uses TRBV7-2 and TRBJ1-2; D gene uncertain. Germline V gene sequence: CDR1 SGHTA, CDR2 FQGNSA. V lost 8 bases and J lost 7, with 8 bases in between. There are 10 residues in the CDR3. This CDR3 reads CASEGLGYTF. The CDR3 nucleotides read TGTGCCAGCGAGGGTCTTGGCTACACCTTC.